A single sample is the source of the 23 T cell receptor beta chains below, sequenced in a study of vaccination effects on CD4 cells after COVID-19. The antigens these receptors bind are not known. Sequencing used immunoSEQ multiplex PCR; TCRdb keeps in-frame clones, though not all of them. The sample contains around 81,000 clones, under 80% of which appear only once. Before sequencing, viral peptide pools were used by the ViraFEST assay to expand antigen-specific CD4+ T cells. Scientists isolated CD4+ T cells after a roughly 9-day culture period ended. Everyone in the study got two shots of either the BNT162b2 or mRNA-1273 vaccine. The source material was CD4+ T cells from PBMCs cultured with HCoV-OC43 spike peptides, sampled after COVID-19 vaccination. The subset is: HCoV-OC43 spike overlapping peptide pool stimulation. All receptors derive from a human donor who received a COVID-19 vaccine.

This clone was observed a handful of times. The chain carries TRBV6-5 and TRBJ2-1; a possible D gene is TRBD1 (5 bases). This CDR3 region has 15 residues. Trimming took 7 bases from V and 4 from J, leaving 17 bases between them. Germline values: CDR1 MNHEY, CDR2 SVGAGI. Written as DNA, the CDR3 is TGTGCCAGCACCCTAGGTCGGCAGGGTTACAATGAGCAGTTCTTC. Protein: CASTLGRQGYNEQFF.

The chain links TRBV4-2 to TRBJ2-3; 15 bases fit TRBD2. The CDR3 totals 20 residues. V was pared by 0 bases and J by 4 bases, with 11 bases of the junction left unmatched. Germline assignment: CDR1 LGHNA and CDR2 YNFKEQ. The CDR3 sequence is CASSQEPGLAGGLRSDTQYF. CDR3 DNA: TGTGCCAGCAGCCAAGAACCGGGACTAGCGGGGGGCCTTCGGTCAGATACGCAGTATTTT.

This chain connects TRBV7-6 to TRBJ2-5, with D perhaps matching TRBD2 (7 bases). Trimming stripped 1 base from V and 10 bases from J, with 19 bases between. Germline V gene lookup returns CDR1 SGHVS and CDR2 FNYEAQ. This CDR3 comprises 15 residues. The CDR3 sequence: CASSLDGGGRKVQYF. The CDR3 DNA sequence: TGTGCCAGCAGCTTAGATGGGGGGGGGCGAAAGGTCCAGTACTTC.

The chain combines TRBV18 with TRBJ1-6; perhaps TRBD1 as D (5 bases). V was shortened by 2 bases and J by 9 bases, with 11 bases between the two germline ends. There are 14 residues in the CDR3. The germline CDR1 and CDR2 sequences are KGHSH and LQKENI. For the CDR3, the DNA is TGTGCCAGCTCACCAAGTCGGGGGGGTTCACCCCTCCACTTT. It specifies CASSPSRGGSPLHF.

This chain uses TRBV6-2 or TRBV6-3 with TRBJ2-1, with D perhaps matching TRBD1 (7 bases). CDR1 is MNHEY, CDR2 SVGEGT, per germline. Trimming stripped 5 bases from V and 2 bases from J, with 19 bases between. This CDR3 has 17 amino acids. The CDR3 here is CASSIRLGGTTYNEQFF. The CDR3 DNA reads as TGTGCCAGCAGTATAAGACTAGGGGGCACGACCTACAATGAGCAGTTCTTC.

This chain links TRBV2 with TRBJ2-2, with a weak D call TRBD2 (5 bases). Germline CDR1 SNHLY, CDR2 FYNNEI. The germline V and J ends were trimmed by 4 bases and 6 bases, with 18 bases remaining between them. This CDR3 is 16 amino acids long. CDR3 loop: CASSAWWSGIAGELFF. The DNA for the CDR3 is TGTGCCAGCAGTGCTTGGTGGTCGGGGATAGCCGGGGAGCTGTTTTTT.

As DNA, the CDR3 is TGTGCCAGCAGCTTAAGAGCCCTGGAGGTGGCTTTCTTT. This gives the protein CASSLRALEVAFF. The chain joins TRBV7-3 to TRBJ1-1; D is unresolved. The V gene's germline CDR1 is SGHTA and CDR2 FQGTGA. The CDR3 covers 13 residues. With 1 base removed from V and 11 bases from J, the gap between germline ends came to 14 bases.

This chain uses TRBV5-1 with TRBJ2-3; 11 bases line up with TRBD1. The CDR3 runs to 16 residues. Germline-derived CDR1 and CDR2 are SGHRS and YFSETQ. V lost 0 bases and J lost 1; bases outside the gene matches: 1. The DNA for the CDR3 is TGCGCCAGCAGCTTGGGGACAGGGGGCGGCACAGATACGCAGTATTTT. Encoded protein: CASSLGTGGGTDTQYF.

The chain recombines TRBV4-3 with TRBJ1-2; no reliable D call. V lost 4 bases, J lost 8 bases, and 17 bases lay in between. Germline values: CDR1 LGHNA, CDR2 YSLEER. CDR3 length: 14 residues. The CDR3 here is CASSRREASGGYTF. The CDR3 coding sequence is TGCGCCAGCAGCCGGCGAGAAGCGAGCGGAGGCTACACCTTC.

V and J are TRBV4-1 and TRBJ2-1; no clear D. Germline assignment: CDR1 MGHRA and CDR2 YSYEKL. The V end was cut by 4 bases, the J end by 0 bases, with 10 bases between. The CDR3 length is 15 residues. In DNA form, the CDR3 reads TGCGCCAGCAGCCCTTTGGGGTACTCCTACAATGAGCAGTTCTTC. It specifies CASSPLGYSYNEQFF.

V gene TRBV2 combines with J gene TRBJ1-2; D is uncertain. The CDR3 spans 13 residues. Germline V gives CDR1 SNHLY, CDR2 FYNNEI. Deletions cut 7 bases from V and 2 bases from J, with 11 bases between. In nucleotides, the CDR3 is TGTGCCAGCAAAGAACCGGGGAACTATGGCTACACCTTC. It encodes CASKEPGNYGYTF.

The chain recombines TRBV6-5 with TRBJ2-4, with 7 bases aligning to TRBD1. This CDR3 spans 14 amino acids. V lost 8 bases, J lost 6 bases, and 10 bases stayed unmatched. Germline loops: CDR1 MNHEY, CDR2 SVGAGI. CDR3 sequence reads: CASLSRGQANIQYF. In nucleotides, the CDR3 is TGTGCCAGCCTATCTAGGGGGCAGGCAAACATTCAGTACTTC.

The chain couples TRBV19 to TRBJ2-1, with D possibly TRBD2 on 5 matching bases. V lost 7 bases to trimming and J lost 1 base, with 14 bases between them. The germline V gene has CDR1 LNHDA and CDR2 SQIVND (reference sequence). There are 15 residues in the CDR3. The CDR3 nucleotides are TGTGCCAGTAAAATTGGCCGGGAATCCTACAATGAGCAGTTCTTC. The encoded protein is CASKIGRESYNEQFF.

CDR3 sequence reads: CASSQGGLAGALTQYF. In DNA form, the CDR3 reads TGTGCCAGCAGCCAAGGGGGACTAGCGGGGGCTTTAACCCAGTACTTC. This chain links TRBV3-1 (or the pseudogene TRBV3-2) with TRBJ2-5; 14 nucleotides agree with TRBD2. The CDR3 is made up of 16 amino acids. The junction had 6 bases not matched to a gene; V was cut back by 1 base and J by 8 bases. The germline V gene has CDR1 LGHDT and CDR2 YNNKEL (reference sequence).

This sequence joins TRBV24-1 and TRBJ2-5, with 12 bases identical to TRBD1. CDR1 is KGHDR, CDR2 SFDVKD, per germline. After removal of 7 bases from V and 5 bases from J, the junction contained 4 bases not matched to a gene. The CDR3 is 14 amino acids. CDR3 in DNA: TGTGCCACCAGCGGGACAGGGGGCGACGAGACCCAGTACTTC. Its protein product is CATSGTGGDETQYF.

V usage is TRBV5-1 and J usage is TRBJ2-5; D tentatively fits TRBD1 or TRBD2 (5 bases each). The length of the CDR3 is 15 residues. V was shortened by 2 bases and J by 6 bases, with 17 bases between the two germline ends. The germline CDR1 and CDR2 sequences are SGHRS and YFSETQ. CDR3 bases: TGCGCCAGCAGCTTTCAAACCGGGACGGACCAGACCCAGTACTTC. It specifies CASSFQTGTDQTQYF.

V usage is TRBV2 and J usage is TRBJ1-1, with D unclear. The V and J ends lost 6 bases and 5 bases respectively, with 16 bases between them. Germline V lookup: CDR1 SNHLY, CDR2 FYNNEI. The CDR3 runs 14 residues. The CDR3 sequence: CASRGIRGGTEAFF. CDR3 in DNA: TGTGCCAGCAGGGGGATCCGGGGTGGTACTGAAGCTTTCTTT.

V is TRBV5-5 and J is TRBJ1-3; D unresolved. Germline CDR1 and CDR2: SGHKS and YYEKEE (reference sequence). V lost 1 base to trimming and J lost 0 bases, with 11 bases between them. The CDR3 runs 16 residues. The DNA for the CDR3 is TGTGCCAGCAGCTTGAACACCTACAGCTCTGGAAACACCATATATTTT. It translates to CASSLNTYSSGNTIYF.

V gene TRBV19 combines with J gene TRBJ2-5; D is ambiguous. Germline values: CDR1 LNHDA, CDR2 SQIVND (reference sequence). The CDR3 spans 14 residues. The V end lost 5 bases, the J end lost 1 base, and 11 bases lay between the germline ends. CDR3: CASSGYGSQETQYF. The CDR3 bases are TGTGCCAGTAGTGGCTATGGTTCCCAAGAGACCCAGTACTTC. Supplemented by reference TRBV19 and TRBJ2-5, the full variable domain reads DGGITQSPKYLFRKEGQNVTLSCEQNLNHDAMYWYRQDPGQGLRLIYYSQIVNDFQKGDIAEGYSVSREKKESFPLTVTSAQKNPTAFYLCASSGYGSQETQYFGPGTRLLVL.

This chain connects TRBV5-4 to TRBJ1-6; possible D gene TRBD1, 5 bases. V lost 0 bases and J 7 bases, leaving 5 bases between the germline ends. This CDR3 is built from 13 residues. From germline, CDR1 is SGHNT and CDR2 YYREEE (reference sequence). The CDR3 loop reads CASSLDRNSPLHF. In nucleotides, the CDR3 is TGTGCCAGCAGCTTGGACAGGAATTCACCCCTCCACTTT.

The CDR3 protein is CASSPGLAGATYEQYV. For the CDR3, the DNA is TGTGCCAGCAGCCCTGGACTAGCGGGGGCCACCTACGAGCAGTACGTC. The gene calls are TRBV5-6 and TRBJ2-7; the match to TRBD2 covers 13 bases. The V gene end was trimmed by 4 bases and the J gene end by 2 bases; junction bases not matched to a gene: 6. The CDR3 is 16 amino acids. Per the germline V gene, CDR1 is SGHDT and CDR2 is YYEEEE.

This chain joins TRBV5-5 and TRBJ2-7, with D perhaps TRBD1 (5 bases). Trimming cost V 0 bases and J 6 bases, with 19 bases left between them. The CDR3 has 16 residues. Looked up from germline, CDR1 is SGHKS and CDR2 is YYEKEE (reference sequence). CDR3 DNA sequence: TGTGCCAGCAGCTTGGGGGCTACTCTACAGGAGCGCGAGCAGTACGTC. Translation: CASSLGATLQEREQYV.

The chain has TRBV15 and TRBJ2-7; TRBD1 agrees at 8 bases. In germline, CDR1 is LNHNV, CDR2 YYDKDF (reference sequence). CDR3 size: 13 residues. Trimming at V came to 2 bases and at J to 6 bases, leaving 3 bases not matched to a gene. The CDR3, as DNA: TGTGCCACCAGCAGACGGACAGGGTTCGAGCAGTACGTC. Translated, it gives CATSRRTGFEQYV.